Each of the 17 T cell receptor beta chains below was sequenced from the same sample in a study of regulatory T cells in long-lasting Graves disease. This sample's time point: persistent/refractory GD, antithyroid drugs over 5 years with positive TRAb. TCR sequences were obtained from RNA taken from PBMCs. Libraries of TCR beta came from iRepertoire HTBI primers plus Arm-PCR of CDR3 regions. In TCRdb, the multiplex PCR reads were re-called with MiXCR into one record per CDR3 protein. The repertoire includes 350,000 to 450,000 distinct CDR3 sequences, roughly 25% of them detected once, and about 27% sits in the top ten. The specimen comprised peripheral blood mononuclear cells (PBMCs), sampled when the disease was refractory, from a patient treated with antithyroid drugs. The receptors come from a woman aged 40 to 50 with Graves disease.

This clonotype was observed a few times. The chain carries TRBV28 and TRBJ2-7; TRBD1 or TRBD2 may be the D gene (6 bases each). The germline V gene encodes CDR1 MDHEN and CDR2 SYDVKM. The CDR3 loop spans 16 amino acids. The ends were cut back, 10 bases at V and 3 bases at J, with 25 bases in the middle. DNA of the CDR3: TGTGCCACCCACACCAACACTGGCAGGGGAGGCTACGAGCAGTACTTC. Translation: CATHTNTGRGGYEQYF.

This clonotype showed up many times. V and J are TRBV6-1 and TRBJ2-7; 14 bases are a match to TRBD2. Unmatched junction bases numbered 9, after V lost 6 bases and J lost 5 bases. The CDR3 consists of 16 residues. CDR1 is MNHNS, CDR2 SASEGT, per germline. CDR3 in DNA: TGTGCCAGCAGAAAGGGGACTAGCGGGAGCGTCAACGAGCAGTACTTC. It encodes CASRKGTSGSVNEQYF.

This clonotype has more than one count but fewer than ten. V and J are TRBV20-1 and TRBJ1-2; D is uncertain. The CDR3 totals 11 residues. Germline V CDR1 and CDR2: DFQATT, SNEGSKA (reference sequence). V lost 4 bases to trimming and J lost 2 bases, with 5 bases between them. DNA for the CDR3: TGCAGTGCTACCGACAACTATGGCTACACCTTC. It encodes CSATDNYGYTF.

This clonotype occurred many times. The chain carries TRBV6-5 and TRBJ2-5, with D tentatively TRBD2 (6 bases). The ends were cut back, 4 bases at V and 4 bases at J, with 16 bases in the middle. Germline CDR1 and CDR2: MNHEY and SVGAGI. The CDR3 has 15 amino acids. The CDR3, as DNA: TGTGCCAGCAGTTTTAGCGGAGCCGGGACAGAGACCCAGTACTTC. Residues: CASSFSGAGTETQYF.

This clonotype was detected a few times. V is TRBV2 and J is TRBJ2-2, with D tentatively TRBD1 or TRBD2 (6 bases each). V lost 9 bases, J lost 1 base, and 12 bases lay in between. CDR3 length: 14 residues. Germline assignment: CDR1 SNHLY and CDR2 FYNNEI. The CDR3 nucleotides are TGTGCCAGGTCAGGAGGGGGGAACACCGGGGAGCTGTTTTTT. Translating it yields CARSGGGNTGELFF.

This clonotype was counted between two and nine times. The rearrangement links TRBV7-6 to TRBJ1-5, with D hard to call. V was clipped by 6 bases and J by 4 bases, with 10 bases between them. Germline CDR1 is SGHVS and CDR2 is FNYEAQ. This CDR3 region has 13 residues. CDR3 residues: CASSFDENQPQHF. The CDR3 region has the DNA TGTGCCAGCAGTTTCGACGAGAATCAGCCCCAGCATTTT.

This chain joins TRBV20-1 and TRBJ2-7; TRBD1 matches at 8 bases. This CDR3 is 14 amino acids long. V shed 5 bases, J shed 0 bases, and the junction held 6 bases outside the gene matches. The V gene's germline CDR1 is DFQATT and CDR2 SNEGSKA (reference sequence). The CDR3 sequence: CSAYTGGSSYEQYF. The CDR3 DNA follows: TGCAGTGCTTACACAGGGGGTTCCTCCTACGAGCAGTACTTC.

The chain employs TRBV19 and TRBJ2-7, with 12 bases lining up with TRBD2. Germline CDR1 and CDR2: LNHDA and SQIVND (reference sequence). There are 15 residues in the CDR3. The ends lost 6 bases at V and 4 bases at J; junction bases unmatched: 7. CDR3 in DNA: TGTGCCAGTAGCTGGACTAGCGGGACCCCTTACGAGCAGTACTTC. Translating gives CASSWTSGTPYEQYF.

This clonotype was picked up many times. This sequence joins TRBV7-9 and TRBJ2-1, with 12 bases identical to TRBD2. Germline CDR1 reads SEHNR; CDR2 reads FQNEAQ (reference sequence). V shed 5 bases, J shed 4 bases, and the junction held 0 bases outside the gene matches. The CDR3 length is 14 residues. The CDR3 is CASSGTSGYNEQFF. The CDR3 DNA follows: TGTGCCAGCAGCGGGACTAGCGGGTACAATGAGCAGTTCTTC.

This clonotype was counted ten times or more. The gene calls are TRBV10-3 and TRBJ2-5, with 9 bases aligning to TRBD1. The length of the CDR3 is 14 residues. Germline V lookup: CDR1 ENHRY, CDR2 SYGVKD. V lost 6 bases, J lost 5 bases, and 7 bases stayed unmatched. CDR3 residues: CAIRLWTGAETQYF. The CDR3, as DNA: TGTGCCATCAGACTCTGGACAGGGGCCGAGACCCAGTACTTC.

Many counts were recorded for this clonotype. This chain connects TRBV6-1 to TRBJ1-1; 9 nucleotides align to TRBD1. Per the germline V gene, CDR1 is MNHNS and CDR2 is SASEGT. Trimming removed 8 bases from V and 1 base from J; junction bases left unmatched: 5. This CDR3 has 14 amino acids. For the CDR3, the DNA is TGTGCCAGCGGAGACAGGGGGGGGAACACTGAAGCTTTCTTT. Protein product: CASGDRGGNTEAFF.

This clonotype was seen many times. The genes are TRBV13 and TRBJ2-2; no clear D gene. Germline lookup yields CDR1 PRHDT and CDR2 FYEKMQ (reference sequence). The CDR3 loop spans 14 amino acids. The ends were cut back, 1 base at V and 5 bases at J, with 8 bases in the middle. For the CDR3, the DNA is TGTGCCAGCAGCTTAGCTCTTCGGACCGGGGAGCTGTTTTTT. As protein: CASSLALRTGELFF.

This clonotype was recorded at least ten times. The chain combines TRBV28 with TRBJ2-2; TRBD1 is a possible D gene (5 bases). The CDR3 totals 14 residues. The germline gives CDR1 MDHEN, CDR2 SYDVKM. Trimming stripped 5 bases from V and 7 bases from J, with 14 bases between. The CDR3 loop is CASSRQGKGGELFF. The CDR3 DNA sequence: TGTGCCAGCAGTAGGCAGGGCAAGGGCGGGGAGCTGTTTTTT.

The sample holds a few counts of this clonotype. A read error may explain this, as a much larger clone is one base away. The rearrangement uses TRBV6-2 or TRBV6-3 and TRBJ2-7, with 9 bases identical to TRBD1. Germline V gene sequence: CDR1 MNHEY, CDR2 SVGEGT. This CDR3 has 15 residues. CDR3 region: CAGSQIGQGSTEQYF. Written as DNA, the CDR3 is TGTGCCGGCAGTCAAATTGGACAGGGGTCAACCGAGCAGTACTTC.

The sample holds many counts of this clonotype. The V gene is TRBV6-1, the J gene TRBJ2-7; weak D call: TRBD1 (6 bases). The CDR3 runs to 14 residues. Germline lookup yields CDR1 MNHNS and CDR2 SASEGT. V gave up 6 bases and J gave up 3 bases, with 15 bases separating them. Here the CDR3 reads CASRTPGHFYEQYF. The DNA for the CDR3 is TGTGCCAGCAGGACTCCGGGACATTTCTACGAGCAGTACTTC.

This clonotype came up many times. The chain couples TRBV2 to TRBJ2-7, with D unresolved. Trimming removed 4 bases at V and 2 bases at J, with 12 bases between. The CDR3 totals 14 residues. Germline V gene lookup returns CDR1 SNHLY and CDR2 FYNNEI. DNA for the CDR3: TGTGCCAGCAGTGGCGCGCCTAATACCTACGAGCAGTACTTC. Residues: CASSGAPNTYEQYF.

This clonotype was counted between two and nine times. The chain couples TRBV5-1 to TRBJ2-3, with 8 bases that match TRBD2. The V gene's germline CDR1 is SGHRS and CDR2 YFSETQ. The CDR3 totals 15 residues. Germline trimming cut 2 bases from V and 2 bases from J; bases unmatched to any gene: 4. CDR3 region: CASSLSGGITDTQYF. As DNA, the CDR3 is TGCGCCAGCAGCTTATCGGGAGGGATCACAGATACGCAGTATTTT. Complete variable domain (other parts from reference TRBV5-1 and TRBJ2-3): KAGVTQTPRYLIKTRGQQVTLSCSPISGHRSVSWYQQTPGQGLQFLFEYFSETQRNKGNFPGRFSGRQFSNSRSEMNVSTLELGDSALYLCASSLSGGITDTQYFGPGTRLTVL.